This T cell receptor beta chain stems from a study of cytomegalovirus exposure and HLA in healthy donors. In regard to this clone: Its antigen is undetermined.

It was with 60 Vbeta and 13 Jbeta primers that the PCR ran. Sequencing used immunoSEQ multiplex PCR; TCRdb keeps in-frame clones, though not all of them. The sample records 120,000 to 150,000 clones, roughly 80% being singletons. CDR3 length: 15 amino acids. V lost 5 bases and J lost 3, with 16 bases in between. Germline V gene lookup returns CDR1 MNHEY and CDR2 SVGAGI. Study-wide results and limits: Sequencing likely produced, as an artifact, a cluster of highly shared sequence variants.

Sequencing was done on a sample of PBMCs. This chain uses TRBV6-5 with TRBJ1-1; weak D call: TRBD1 (5 bases). The TCR sequence derives from a man aged 18 to 30 in good health and CMV-seronegative. The CDR3 protein is CASSRGLGQDTEAFF. In nucleotides, the CDR3 is TGTGCCAGCAGTAGGGGTCTGGGGCAAGACACTGAAGCTTTCTTT.